This T cell receptor (beta chain) emerged from a study of shared clonotypes between healthy human individuals (dated by TCRdb to 2020 to 2021). About the investigation overall: Two women and three men aged 18 to 49 years were included in the cohort. To increase sequencing depth and limit assay-specific biases, different laboratories used diverse techniques to prepare libraries and sequence TCR repertoires. To estimate repertoire size and how much clonotype sharing occurs between individuals, the study deeply sequenced the blood TCR repertoires of several healthy adults. Each donor's leukapheresis produced roughly between roughly 0.9 and 8.9 billion PBMCs. For each donor, CD4 naive and CD4 memory were each run on three plates, CD8 naive on two plates, and CD8 memory on one plate.

Donors were healthy HIV-negative adults with no recently reported acute infections or vaccinations. Every donor was a Caucasian adult living in Nashville, Tennessee, USA. CD8 memory samples combined magnetically selected CD45RO+ cells with CCR7-negative CD45RA+ effector memory (TemRA) cells. Blood was obtained by leukapheresis, after which PBMCs were separated by Ficoll-Histopaque density gradient centrifugation and cryopreserved in liquid nitrogen vapor phase. Analytical flow cytometry was used to check the purity and quantity of every magnetically sorted T cell population. Genomic DNA was isolated from every sorted fraction and measured by UV absorbance on a Nanodrop 2000c. TCR CDR3 regions were amplified from genomic DNA by multiplex PCR using the deep immunoSEQ assay. Extracted genomic DNA from each cell subset was spread evenly across all wells of several immunoSEQ 96-well plates, with each plate serving as a replicate. For sorted subsets, each replicate PCR was loaded with approximately 190 ng genomic DNA, equivalent to 30,000 or so T cell genomes. Purified libraries were measured with a Qubit 3.0 fluorometer, size-checked on a Bioanalyzer 2100, and measured again with the KAPA Library Quantification kit. Each immunoSEQ 96-well plate was sequenced on its own single-read 150-cycle Illumina NextSeq 550 flow cell. Under the source paper's analysis protocol: The immunoSEQ output contained only junctional sequences without quality scores, so filtering could not match that applied to full-length reads. To assign V/J genes and CDR3, sequences were annotated against IMGT germline references using PyIR, a Python wrapper for IgBLAST v1.9. Any read was removed if the V/J assignment was weak (E-value above 1e-6), the CDR3 was missing, or the read contained stop codons, out-of-frame junctions, or ambiguous translated residues. V3J clonotypes were defined as sequences sharing an identical inferred V gene, J gene, and CDR3 amino acid sequence. Percentage overlap between repertoires was calculated by dividing the number of shared unique clonotypes by the size of the smaller repertoire. Richness of each repertoire was evaluated using RTK rarefaction, the Chao1 estimator, and Recon v2.1 estimates of unobserved clonotypes. OLGA was used to compute generation probabilities for all TCRbeta clonotypes that the gDNA method yielded from a few donors. In TCRdb, the immuneACCESS table is reduced to in-frame sequences with V and J assigned. These tables do not hold every clone; where another copy was compared, an unresolved V gene accounts for under half, and the others remain unexplained. V, J and clone size derive from that table, while D and trimming were established from the DNA sequence. This sample comprises approximately 95,000 clones, 67% of them detected only once. The top ten clones comprise 35% to 55% of the sample.

This clone was seen a few times. The specificity of this receptor is unknown. Per-nucleotide qualities are absent, and no much larger clonotype sits a single base away. Reading the germline V gene (reference sequence) gives CDR1 MNHEY and CDR2 SMNVEV. The CDR3 runs 14 residues from the cysteine to the phenylalanine. Just CDR3 DNA is preserved here, 42 bases in frame from base 1. V was cut back by 5 bases and J by 5 bases, leaving a gap of 16 bases between them. On the study overall, not on this receptor specifically: Rarefaction of sorted-subset datasets indicated incomplete sequencing despite the large sequencing depth. Sharing across a handful of donors was observed for approximately 4.6% of naive CD4, less than 4% of naive CD8, 2% to 2.5% of memory CD4, and roughly 0.43% of memory CD8 clonotypes. The small number of donors limited the genetic and exposure-history diversity represented. Naive subsets generally had larger estimated clonotype richness than memory subsets did. Compared with non-shared clonotypes, clonotypes shared by all four sorted-subset donors had higher generation probabilities. Only blood was sampled, and tissue TCR repertoires likely differ from those in blood. Pairwise subsampling led to the expectation that sequencing depth would affect the degree of clonotype sharing among donors.

Source material: memory CD8+ T cells sorted from blood. The cell subset or site label corresponds to: CD45RO+ cells pooled with CCR7-negative TemRA cells. Here the chain combines TRBV27 and TRBJ2-7; the D region possibly corresponds to TRBD1 (7 bases align). This TCR was recovered from a man younger than 40 in good health. The CDR3 in this case is CASSRYRGGDEQYF. The nucleotide sequence is TGTGCCAGCAGTAGATACAGGGGAGGAGACGAGCAGTACTTC.